This TCR beta chain was profiled in a study of monozygotic twins with inflammatory bowel disease. The TCR libraries each used total RNA (roughly 4,000 ng per library). TCRdb re-analyzed the 5' RACE reads; it lists each CDR3 protein once, without DNA. The sample yields around 150,000 distinct CDR3 sequences, of which the top ten take up roughly 2.6%. Regarding this clonotype: The antigen remains unidentified.

Study findings and constraints: Sharing of clonotypes with others was lower in IBD patients than in healthy twins, and this was especially so with disease activity.

Germline CDR1 reads DFQATT; CDR2 reads SNEGSKA (reference sequence). CDR3 size: 11 residues. This clonotype was sampled from a human donor with ulcerative colitis or Crohn's disease, or a healthy co-twin of an affected twin (not recorded which). The sequencing input was blood. This chain uses TRBV20-1 with TRBJ1-2. The CDR3 sequence is CSAPRAYGYTF.